The rows below give T cell receptor beta chains drawn from one sample of a study of cytomegalovirus exposure and HLA in healthy donors. The method was immunoSEQ multiplex PCR; TCRdb's version includes in-frame clones alone and lacks a portion of them. The sample consists of 130,000 or so clones, approximately 70% of them appearing once. Sequencing was performed on PBMCs. The source of these receptors is a woman aged 55-75 years in good health and CMV-seronegative. Both conserved end residues are part of each CDR3. Each record gives: clone size, J gene, V gene, D gene, CDR3 DNA, CDR3 protein. A D gene is named only where the DNA matches it firmly. Clone size appears in some rows only: once, few, many, or a class for an expanded clone.

>NA|TRBJ1-2|TRBV11-3|NA
TGTGCCAGCAGCTTAGTGACAGGACTGGCCTATGGCTACACCTTC
CASSLVTGLAYGYTF
>NA|TRBJ2-7|TRBV11-1|NA
TGTGCCAGCAGCTCCGGGAGCTCCTACGAGCAGTACTTC
CASSSGSSYEQYF
>NA|TRBJ2-3|TRBV7-6|TRBD2
TGTGCCAGCAGCTTGACTAGCGGTCCCGCAGATACGCAGTATTTT
CASSLTSGPADTQYF
>few|TRBJ1-1|TRBV11-2|NA
TGTGCCAGCAGCTTAGATCCTTGGAGGGAAGCTTTCTTT
CASSLDPWREAFF
>NA|TRBJ2-7|TRBV1|NA
TGCACCAGCAGCCAAGATCCCCCAGCGGGAGCCCACGAGCAGTACTTC
CTSSQDPPAGAHEQYF
>NA|TRBJ2-2|TRBV27|TRBD1
TGTGCCAGCCGACAGGGGTGGGACACCGGGGAGCTGTTTTTT
CASRQGWDTGELFF
>NA|TRBJ2-1|TRBV9|NA
TGTGCCAGCAGCGTAGATCTCCACCTATACAATGAGCAGTTCTTC
CASSVDLHLYNEQFF
>once|TRBJ2-1|TRBV7-2|TRBD2
TGTGCCAGCAGCTCGGGACTAGCGGGGGGCTACAATGAGCAGTTCTTC
CASSSGLAGGYNEQFF
>NA|TRBJ1-4|TRBV9|TRBD1
TGTGCCAGCAGCCGGGGACAGGGGAATGAAAAACTGTTTTTT
CASSRGQGNEKLFF
>NA|TRBJ2-5|TRBV5-1|TRBD2
TGCGCCAGCAGCTTCGGGACTAGCGGGAGTGGAGAGACCCAGTACTTC
CASSFGTSGSGETQYF
>NA|TRBJ1-4|TRBV7-9|TRBD1
TGTGCCAGCAGCGGAGGGAAGGACAGGGTCGGAGAAAAACTGTTTTTT
CASSGGKDRVGEKLFF
>once|TRBJ2-5|TRBV28|NA
TGTGCCAGCAGATTACAGGGTGGGGAGACCCAGTACTTC
CASRLQGGETQYF
>NA|TRBJ1-1|TRBV5-1|TRBD1
TGCGCCAGCAGCTTGACAGGGGGCGCCGCTGAAGCTTTCTTT
CASSLTGGAAEAFF
>few|TRBJ1-4|TRBV7-6|NA
TGTGCCAGCAGCCCAGACATCCTGGAAGTTGAAAAACTGTTTTTT
CASSPDILEVEKLFF